The clone carrying this T cell receptor beta chain was counted between two and nine times. One junction end disagrees with the germline gene, perhaps due to a read error. CDR1 SGHTS and CDR2 YDEGEE come from the germline V gene. The CDR3 spans 11 residues. This entry comes from a study of blood T cell repertoires in COVID-19. In the original workflow: Reference gene primer amplification gave nucleated cell count estimates. Data came from immunoSEQ multiplex PCR; TCRdb stores just in-frame clones and leaves some out. The V and J calls and clone size were taken over from that table, and D and trimming were inferred from the DNA. Among approximately 100,000 clones listed, roughly 80% were seen once.

This sequence was found in a man in his sixties with acute or convalescent COVID-19. The chain joins TRBV5-8 to TRBJ2-1; D remains ambiguous. Sequenced: peripheral blood. The CDR3 sequence is CASTLEVLKIF. The CDR3 nucleotides are TGTGCCAGCACCCTTGAGGTTCTCAAGATCTTC.